Sequencing of this T cell receptor (beta chain) was carried out in a study of blood T cell repertoires in COVID-19. Study-level background: COVID-19 samples collected from the United States, Italy and Spain covered acute and convalescent phases.

V shed 7 bases, J shed 0 bases, and the junction held 7 bases outside the gene matches. Per germline, CDR1 SQVTM and CDR2 ANQGSEA. There are 15 residues in the CDR3. Authors' processing steps: Nucleated cell number was recorded as an estimate derived from reference gene primer amplification. Here immunoSEQ multiplex PCR was the method, and the copy in TCRdb shows in-frame clones only, minus some. For V, J and clone size, that table is used; D and trimming come from the DNA. The sample has 200,000 or so clones, approximately 91% seen once. The sample was peripheral blood. The chain is built from TRBV29-1 and TRBJ2-3, with TRBD2 matching 10 bases. This receptor was obtained from a man between 65 and 80 years old with active or convalescent COVID-19. CDR3: CSAPTSGTSTDTQYF. Written as DNA, the CDR3 is TGCAGCGCGCCAACTAGCGGGACTAGCACAGATACGCAGTATTTT.